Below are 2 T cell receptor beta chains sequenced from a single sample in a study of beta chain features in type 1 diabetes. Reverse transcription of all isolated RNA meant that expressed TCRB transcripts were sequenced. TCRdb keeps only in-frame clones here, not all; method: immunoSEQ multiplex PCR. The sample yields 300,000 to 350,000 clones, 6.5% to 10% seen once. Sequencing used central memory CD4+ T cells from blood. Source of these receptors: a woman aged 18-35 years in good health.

The CDR3 DNA sequence: TGTGCCAGCAGCTTCGGAGCGGTTGAAGCGCAGTTCTTC. Translating gives CASSFGAVEAQFF. This rearrangement joins TRBV7-3 to TRBJ2-1; maybe TRBD2 (5 bases). The ends were cut back, 3 bases at V and 12 bases at J, with 15 bases in the middle. This CDR3 comprises 13 residues. The germline V gene has CDR1 SGHTA and CDR2 FQGTGA.

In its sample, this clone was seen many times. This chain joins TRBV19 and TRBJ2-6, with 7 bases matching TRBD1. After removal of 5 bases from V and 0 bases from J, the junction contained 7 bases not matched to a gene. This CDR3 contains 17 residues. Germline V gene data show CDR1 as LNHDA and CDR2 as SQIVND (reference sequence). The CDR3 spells CASSRGQVGSGANVLTF. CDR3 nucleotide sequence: TGTGCCAGTAGTCGCGGACAGGTTGGCTCTGGGGCCAACGTCCTGACTTTC.